Sequencing of this TCR beta chain was carried out in a study of cytomegalovirus exposure and HLA in healthy donors. Study-level results: Later, an analysis found that common viral pathogens appeared to be linked with several of the most significant clusters. A later analysis linked a missense DCLRE1C variant to TCR beta V- and J-gene trimming. According to reports, the classifier identified cytomegalovirus status with high specificity and sensitivity.

In regard to this clone: Its antigen is currently unknown.

The donors, nominally healthy at sampling, likely had unrecorded immune exposures. It was with 60 Vbeta and 13 Jbeta primers that the PCR ran. TCRdb's table, derived via immunoSEQ multiplex PCR, lists solely in-frame clones and lacks some. The sample's table shows 200,000 to 250,000 clones. Input material: PBMCs. The sequence came from a woman aged 25 to 39 in good health and CMV-seropositive.

CDR3: CASKGVTASGNTIYF. The DNA for the CDR3 is TGTGCCAGTAAGGGGGTAACGGCCTCTGGAAACACCATATATTTT. This chain joins TRBV19 and TRBJ1-3; D perhaps matches TRBD1 (6 bases). The germline V gene has CDR1 LNHDA and CDR2 SQIVND (reference sequence). Trimming cost V 7 bases and J 0 bases, with 13 bases left between them. The CDR3 has 15 amino acids.